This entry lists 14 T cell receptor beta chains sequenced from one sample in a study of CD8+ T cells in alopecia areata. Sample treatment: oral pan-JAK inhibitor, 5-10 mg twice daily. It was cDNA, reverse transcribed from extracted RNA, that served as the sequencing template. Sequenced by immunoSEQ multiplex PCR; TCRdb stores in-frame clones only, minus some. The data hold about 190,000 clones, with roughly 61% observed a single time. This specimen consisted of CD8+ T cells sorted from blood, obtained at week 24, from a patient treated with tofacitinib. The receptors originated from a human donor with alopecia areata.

The CDR3 sequence: CASRSFWNFNYGYTF. The CDR3 bases are TGTGCCAGCCGTTCTTTCTGGAACTTCAACTATGGCTACACCTTC. The chain uses TRBV4-2 and TRBJ1-2; D not resolved. This CDR3 has 15 residues. The germline V gene encodes CDR1 LGHNA and CDR2 YNFKEQ. Trimming stripped 8 bases from V and 2 bases from J, with 18 bases between.

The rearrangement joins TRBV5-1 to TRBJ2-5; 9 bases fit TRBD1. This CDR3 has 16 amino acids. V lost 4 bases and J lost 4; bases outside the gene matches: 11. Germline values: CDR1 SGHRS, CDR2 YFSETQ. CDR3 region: CASSPGQGRGGETQYF. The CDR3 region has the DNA TGCGCCAGCAGCCCGGGACAGGGTCGAGGAGGAGAGACCCAGTACTTC.

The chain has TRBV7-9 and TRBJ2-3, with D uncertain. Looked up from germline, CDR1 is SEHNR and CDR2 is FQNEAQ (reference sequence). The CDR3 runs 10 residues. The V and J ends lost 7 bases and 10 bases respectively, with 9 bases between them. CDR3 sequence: CASTGMAQYF. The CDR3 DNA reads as TGTGCCAGCACTGGGATGGCGCAGTATTTT.

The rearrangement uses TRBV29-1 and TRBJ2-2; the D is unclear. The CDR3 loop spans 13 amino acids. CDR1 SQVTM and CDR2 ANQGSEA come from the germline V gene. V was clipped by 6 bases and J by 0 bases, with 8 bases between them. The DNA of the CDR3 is TGCAGCGTGACGTCCCCGAACACCGGGGAGCTGTTTTTT. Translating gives CSVTSPNTGELFF.

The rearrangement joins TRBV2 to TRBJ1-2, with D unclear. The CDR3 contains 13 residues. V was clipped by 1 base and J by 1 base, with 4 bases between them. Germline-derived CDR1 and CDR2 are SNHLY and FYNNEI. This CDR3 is CASSEGGNYGYTF. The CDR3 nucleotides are TGTGCCAGCAGTGAAGGGGGTAACTATGGCTACACCTTC.

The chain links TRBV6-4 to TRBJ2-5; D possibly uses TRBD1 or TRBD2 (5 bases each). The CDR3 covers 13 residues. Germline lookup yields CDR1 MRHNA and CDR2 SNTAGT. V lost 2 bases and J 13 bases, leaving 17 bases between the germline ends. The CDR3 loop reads CASSDGTTNRRYF. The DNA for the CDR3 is TGTGCCAGCAGTGACGGGACGACCAACCGGCGGTACTTC.

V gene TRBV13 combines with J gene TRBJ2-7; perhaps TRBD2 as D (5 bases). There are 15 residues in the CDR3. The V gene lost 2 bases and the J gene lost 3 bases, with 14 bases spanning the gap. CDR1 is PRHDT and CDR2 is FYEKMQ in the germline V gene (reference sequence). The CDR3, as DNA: TGTGCCAGCAGCTTATCGGGAACCGGAAGCTACGAGCAGTACTTC. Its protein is CASSLSGTGSYEQYF.

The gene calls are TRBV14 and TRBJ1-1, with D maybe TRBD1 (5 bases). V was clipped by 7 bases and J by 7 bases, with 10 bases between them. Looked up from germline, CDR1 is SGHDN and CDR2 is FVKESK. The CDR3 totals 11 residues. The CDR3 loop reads CASTRGNEAFF. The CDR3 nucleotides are TGTGCCAGCACTCGGGGGAATGAAGCTTTCTTT.

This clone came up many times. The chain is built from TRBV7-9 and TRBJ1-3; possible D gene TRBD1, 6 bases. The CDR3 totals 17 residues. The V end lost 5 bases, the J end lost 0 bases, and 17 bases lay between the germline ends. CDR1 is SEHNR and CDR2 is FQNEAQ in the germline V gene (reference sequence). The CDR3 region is CASSAQQGGHSGNTIYF. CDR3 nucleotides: TGTGCCAGCAGCGCCCAACAGGGAGGACACTCTGGAAACACCATATATTTT.

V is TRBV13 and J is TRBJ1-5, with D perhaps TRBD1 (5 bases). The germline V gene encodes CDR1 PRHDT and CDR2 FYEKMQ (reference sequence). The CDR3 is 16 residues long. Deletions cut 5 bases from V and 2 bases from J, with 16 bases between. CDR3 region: CASSLRQTEGNQPQHF. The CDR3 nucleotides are TGTGCCAGCAGCCTCCGTCAGACAGAAGGCAATCAGCCCCAGCATTTT.

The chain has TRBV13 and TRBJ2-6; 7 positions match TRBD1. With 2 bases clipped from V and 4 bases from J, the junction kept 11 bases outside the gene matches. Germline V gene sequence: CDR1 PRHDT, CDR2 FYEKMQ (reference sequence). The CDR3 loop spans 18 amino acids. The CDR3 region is CASSLNRGWGDGANVLTF. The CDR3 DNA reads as TGTGCCAGCAGCTTAAACAGGGGCTGGGGAGACGGGGCCAACGTCCTGACTTTC.

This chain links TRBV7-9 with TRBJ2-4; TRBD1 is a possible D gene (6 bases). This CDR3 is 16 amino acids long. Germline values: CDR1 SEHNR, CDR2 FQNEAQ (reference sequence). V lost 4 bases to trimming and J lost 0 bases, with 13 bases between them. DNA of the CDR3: TGTGCCAGCAGCTCCCCGACAGGACTAGCCAAAAACATTCAGTACTTC. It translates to CASSSPTGLAKNIQYF. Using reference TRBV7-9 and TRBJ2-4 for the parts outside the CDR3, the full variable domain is DTGVSQNPRHKITKRGQNVTFRCDPISEHNRLYWYRQTLGQGPEFLTYFQNEAQLEKSRLLSDRFSAERPKGSFSTLEIQRTEQGDSAMYLCASSSPTGLAKNIQYFGAGTRLSVL.

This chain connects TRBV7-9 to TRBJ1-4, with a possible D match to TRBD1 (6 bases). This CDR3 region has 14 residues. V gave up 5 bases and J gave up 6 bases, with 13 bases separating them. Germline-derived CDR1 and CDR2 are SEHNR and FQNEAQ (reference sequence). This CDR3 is CASSHGQTHEKLFF. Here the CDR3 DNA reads TGTGCCAGCAGCCACGGACAGACCCATGAAAAACTGTTTTTT.

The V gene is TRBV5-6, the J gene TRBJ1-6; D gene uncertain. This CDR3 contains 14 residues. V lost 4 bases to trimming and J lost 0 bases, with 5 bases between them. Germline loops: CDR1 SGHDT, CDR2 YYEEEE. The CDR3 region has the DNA TGTGCCAGCAGCGGGAGCTCCTATAATTCACCCCTCCACTTT. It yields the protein CASSGSSYNSPLHF. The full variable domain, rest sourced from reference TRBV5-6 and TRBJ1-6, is DAGVTQSPTHLIKTRGQQVTLRCSPKSGHDTVSWYQQALGQGPQFIFQYYEEEERQRGNFPDRFSGHQFPNYSSELNVNALLLGDSALYLCASSGSSYNSPLHFGNGTRLTVT.